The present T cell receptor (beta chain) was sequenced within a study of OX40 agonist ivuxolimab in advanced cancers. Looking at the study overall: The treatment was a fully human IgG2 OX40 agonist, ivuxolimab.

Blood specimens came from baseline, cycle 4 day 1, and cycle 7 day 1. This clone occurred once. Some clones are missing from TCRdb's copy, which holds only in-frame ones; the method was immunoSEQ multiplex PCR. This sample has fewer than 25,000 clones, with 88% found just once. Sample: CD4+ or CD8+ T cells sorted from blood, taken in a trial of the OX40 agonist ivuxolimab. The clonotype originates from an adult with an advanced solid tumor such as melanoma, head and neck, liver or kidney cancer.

The CDR3 spells CASSSTSEDTQYF. CDR3 coding DNA: TGTGCCAGCAGTTCGACTAGCGAAGATACGCAGTATTTT. V gene TRBV6-4 combines with J gene TRBJ2-3; the match to TRBD2 covers 8 bases. The CDR3 is 13 residues long. Trimming took 5 bases from V and 5 from J; bases not matched to a gene: 3. Germline V gene data show CDR1 as MRHNA and CDR2 as SNTAGT.